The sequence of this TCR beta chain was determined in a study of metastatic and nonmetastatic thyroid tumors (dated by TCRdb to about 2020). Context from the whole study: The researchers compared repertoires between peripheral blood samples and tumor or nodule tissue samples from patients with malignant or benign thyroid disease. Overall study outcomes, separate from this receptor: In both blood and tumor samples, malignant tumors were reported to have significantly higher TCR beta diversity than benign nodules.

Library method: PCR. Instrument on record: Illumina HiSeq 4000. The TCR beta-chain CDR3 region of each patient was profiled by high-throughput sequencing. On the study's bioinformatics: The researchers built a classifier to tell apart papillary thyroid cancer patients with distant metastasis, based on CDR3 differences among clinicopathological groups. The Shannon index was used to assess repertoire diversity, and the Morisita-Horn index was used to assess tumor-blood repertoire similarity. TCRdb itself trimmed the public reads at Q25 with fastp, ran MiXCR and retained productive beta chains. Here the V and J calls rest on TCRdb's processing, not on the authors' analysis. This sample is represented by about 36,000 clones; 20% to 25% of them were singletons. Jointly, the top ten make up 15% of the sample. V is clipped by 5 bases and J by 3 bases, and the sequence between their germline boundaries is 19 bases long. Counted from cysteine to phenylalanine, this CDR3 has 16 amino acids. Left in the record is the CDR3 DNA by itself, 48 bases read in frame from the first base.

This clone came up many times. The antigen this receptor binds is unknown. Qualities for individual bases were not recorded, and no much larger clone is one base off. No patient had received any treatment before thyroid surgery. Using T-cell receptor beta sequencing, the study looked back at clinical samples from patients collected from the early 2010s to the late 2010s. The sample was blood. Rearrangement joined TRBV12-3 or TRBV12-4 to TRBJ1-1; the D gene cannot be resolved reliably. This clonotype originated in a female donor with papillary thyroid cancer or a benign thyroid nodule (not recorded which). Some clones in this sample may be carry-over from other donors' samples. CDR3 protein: CASSRIHPTSYTEAFF. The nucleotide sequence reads TGTGCCAGCAGTCGCATACATCCGACCTCGTACACTGAAGCTTTCTTT.